Below, 7 T cell receptor beta chains from the same sample are listed, as sequenced in a study of cytomegalovirus exposure and HLA in healthy donors. The PCR contained 60 Vbeta and 13 Jbeta primers. Repertoires were generated with immunoSEQ multiplex PCR, while TCRdb's copy carries only in-frame clones and drops some. The top ten hold more than 1.5% of the sample, which has around 300,000 clones, about four fifths seen once. What was sequenced was PBMCs. All receptors derive from a woman in her thirties or forties in good health and CMV-seropositive.

The chain combines TRBV6-5 with TRBJ2-7; D gene unclear. The CDR3 totals 15 residues. With 0 bases removed from V and 1 base from J, the gap between germline ends came to 10 bases. Looked up from germline, CDR1 is MNHEY and CDR2 is SVGAGI. CDR3 region: CASSYSPYESYEQYF. DNA for the CDR3: TGTGCCAGCAGTTACTCGCCGTATGAGTCCTACGAGCAGTACTTC.

This chain connects TRBV4-2 to TRBJ1-1; weak D call: TRBD1 (6 bases). The CDR3 consists of 16 residues. V was shortened by 0 bases and J by 8 bases, with 19 bases between the two germline ends. Germline V gene lookup returns CDR1 LGHNA and CDR2 YNFKEQ. The CDR3 coding sequence is TGTGCCAGCAGCCAAGATTACACAGGGCCCTCACGAGAAGCTTTCTTT. It codes for CASSQDYTGPSREAFF.

The CDR3 is CASSRTTGEGYGYTF. CDR3 DNA: TGTGCCAGCAGCCGAACGACAGGGGAGGGTTATGGCTACACCTTC. The chain uses TRBV6-5 and TRBJ1-2; 8 bases map to TRBD1. V shed 6 bases, J shed 5 bases, and the junction held 11 bases outside the gene matches. Germline CDR1 is MNHEY and CDR2 is SVGAGI. The CDR3 is made up of 15 amino acids.

The chain joins TRBV10-3 to TRBJ1-1, with D possibly TRBD1 on 5 matching bases. Germline V gives CDR1 ENHRY, CDR2 SYGVKD. The CDR3 consists of 15 residues. Trimming stripped 3 bases from V and 0 bases from J, with 11 bases between. The CDR3 DNA sequence: TGTGCCATCAGTGAAGAACCGGGGGTGAACACTGAAGCTTTCTTT. Protein: CAISEEPGVNTEAFF.

V gene TRBV5-1 combines with J gene TRBJ2-1; D is perhaps TRBD2 (7 bases). The germline V gene encodes CDR1 SGHRS and CDR2 YFSETQ. This CDR3 comprises 16 residues. V lost 0 bases and J 8 bases, leaving 18 bases between the germline ends. The CDR3 DNA is TGCGCCAGCAGCTTGGCCTTAGGGGGGAGGGCCCATGAGCAGTTCTTC. As protein: CASSLALGGRAHEQFF.

The chain joins TRBV4-2 to TRBJ2-3; 8 bases align to TRBD2. V trimming: 1 base; J trimming: 1 base; junction bases outside the gene matches: 7. The CDR3 consists of 17 residues. Germline CDR1 reads LGHNA; CDR2 reads YNFKEQ. In nucleotides, the CDR3 is TGTGCCAGCAGCCAAGCCCCCCCGGGGGGGGGCACAGATACGCAGTATTTT. Its translation is CASSQAPPGGGTDTQYF.

The chain is built from TRBV4-1 and TRBJ1-4; D is unresolved. V gave up 4 bases and J gave up 7 bases, with 10 bases separating them. The CDR3 is 13 residues long. Germline V lookup: CDR1 MGHRA, CDR2 YSYEKL. The CDR3 DNA follows: TGCGCCAGCAGCCTGCACGTCGGTGAAAAACTGTTTTTT. Translation gives CASSLHVGEKLFF.